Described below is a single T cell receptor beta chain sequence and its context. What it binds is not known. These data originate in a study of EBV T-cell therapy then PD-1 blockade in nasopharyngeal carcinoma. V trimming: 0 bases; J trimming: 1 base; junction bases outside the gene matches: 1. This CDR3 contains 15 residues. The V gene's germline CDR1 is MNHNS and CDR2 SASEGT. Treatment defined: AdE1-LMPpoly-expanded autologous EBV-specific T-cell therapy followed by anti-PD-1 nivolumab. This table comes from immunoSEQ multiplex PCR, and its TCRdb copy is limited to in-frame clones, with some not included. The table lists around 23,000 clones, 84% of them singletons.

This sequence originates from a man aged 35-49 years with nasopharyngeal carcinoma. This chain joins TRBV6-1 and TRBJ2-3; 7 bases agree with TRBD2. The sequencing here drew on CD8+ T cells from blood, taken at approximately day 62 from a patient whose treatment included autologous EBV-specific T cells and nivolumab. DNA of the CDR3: TGTGCCAGCAGTGAAGCGGCGGGGGGCACAGATACGCAGTATTTT. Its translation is CASSEAAGGTDTQYF.